This TCR beta chain was profiled in a study of blood T cells in healthy people across ages. The donors, aged about 6 to 95, were healthy Caucasians from Russia. A second about 7 to 12 cycle PCR used barcoded and J-beta primers. TCRdb recomputed calls from the 5' RACE reads with MiXCR, one row per CDR3 protein. The profile shows 1,300,000 or so distinct CDR3 sequences, almost 60% of them singletons. This clonotype has just a few counts. Germline-derived CDR1 and CDR2 are MNHEY and SVGAGI. V was pared by 3 bases and J by 1 base, with 9 bases between. CDR3 size: 14 residues. The receptor was isolated from a man younger than 35 in good health. The specimen was blood. V usage is TRBV6-5 and J usage is TRBJ2-5; a weak D match, TRBD1 (5 bases). This CDR3 reads CASSYRQSQETQYF. The CDR3 DNA sequence: TGTGCCAGCAGTTATAGACAGAGCCAAGAGACCCAGTACTTC.